The 12 T cell receptor beta chains below were found in one sample sequenced in a study of long-term antiretroviral therapy in people with HIV. Version v3.0 of the immunoSEQ assay was performed at survey level. Assay: immunoSEQ multiplex PCR; the TCRdb copy retains only in-frame clones and omits some. In the table there are under 25,000 clones, around three quarters of which are singletons. Specimen: unsorted PBMCs, collected 0.5 years before starting antiretroviral therapy. These receptors came from a young man with HIV.

The chain recombines TRBV19 with TRBJ1-1, with D maybe TRBD1 (6 bases). This CDR3 contains 14 residues. Trimming took 3 bases from V and 5 from J, leaving 13 bases between them. The V gene's germline CDR1 is LNHDA and CDR2 SQIVND (reference sequence). The CDR3 here is CASSIRQEITEAFF. The CDR3 DNA is TGTGCCAGTAGTATTCGACAGGAAATAACTGAAGCTTTCTTT.

This chain links TRBV18 with TRBJ1-2, with D tentatively TRBD1 (5 bases). The CDR3 is 18 residues long. From germline, CDR1 is KGHSH and CDR2 LQKENI. Trimming removed 4 bases from V and 5 bases from J, with 26 bases in between. The CDR3 loop reads CASSHPGRPTSKGYGYTF. For the CDR3, the DNA is TGTGCCAGCTCACACCCGGGACGGCCGACCTCTAAAGGGTATGGCTACACCTTC.

The chain combines TRBV7-2 with TRBJ2-1; 7 nucleotides align to TRBD2. In germline, CDR1 is SGHTA, CDR2 FQGNSA. This CDR3 has 14 residues. The V segment lost 0 bases and the J segment 8 bases; nucleotides outside the gene matches: 4. In DNA form, the CDR3 reads TGTGCCAGCAGCTTAGCAGGGGCGGGGGATGAGCAGTTCTTC. It encodes CASSLAGAGDEQFF.

The V call is TRBV4-1, the J call TRBJ2-7, with D possibly being TRBD1 (7 bases). This CDR3 has 15 residues. The germline V and J ends were trimmed by 0 bases and 2 bases, with 11 bases remaining between them. Germline values: CDR1 MGHRA, CDR2 YSYEKL. The CDR3 region has the DNA TGCGCCAGCAGCCAAGAAGACAGGGAGGCCTACGAGCAGTACTTC. Translation gives CASSQEDREAYEQYF.

This clone was seen more than once but under ten times. The V and J genes are TRBV7-8 and TRBJ1-4; D ambiguous. V was pared by 5 bases and J by 7 bases, with 11 bases between. The CDR3 is made up of 13 amino acids. Looked up from germline, CDR1 is SGHVS and CDR2 is FQNEAQ. In DNA, the CDR3 is TGTGCCAGCAGCCTGCGCCTAGGTGAAAAACTGTTTTTT. It translates to CASSLRLGEKLFF.

The CDR3 DNA sequence: TGTGCCAGCAGCTACGGTGGGGGCTACGAGCAGTACTTC. This encodes CASSYGGGYEQYF. V and J are TRBV5-4 and TRBJ2-7; D may match TRBD1 or TRBD2 (5 bases each). Germline lookup yields CDR1 SGHNT and CDR2 YYREEE (reference sequence). Trimming stripped 3 bases from V and 3 bases from J, with 10 bases between. The CDR3 spans 13 residues.

This clone is medium-sized by share. J is TRBJ2-1 and V is TRBV2; a weak D match, TRBD2 (6 bases). This CDR3 spans 14 amino acids. The V end lost 8 bases, the J end lost 8 bases, and 19 bases lay between the germline ends. Germline CDR1 reads SNHLY; CDR2 reads FYNNEI. The CDR3 DNA follows: TGTGCCAGCTCCCTCGGACCGCGGGACGATGAGCAGTTCTTC. It translates to CASSLGPRDDEQFF.

Only a few counts were recorded for this clone. The gene calls are TRBV7-9 and TRBJ1-1, with D perhaps TRBD1 (5 bases). Between the trimmed V and J ends, which lost 6 bases and 4 bases, there was a span of 18 bases. The length of the CDR3 is 15 residues. From germline, CDR1 is SEHNR and CDR2 FQNEAQ (reference sequence). Here the CDR3 DNA reads TGTGCCAGCAGTTTCGCTTTTCCAGGGACCACTGAAGCTTTCTTT. It translates to CASSFAFPGTTEAFF. Filled out from reference TRBV7-9 and TRBJ1-1, the complete variable domain reads DTGVSQNPRHKITKRGQNVTFRCDPISEHNRLYWYRQTLGQGPEFLTYFQNEAQLEKSRLLSDRFSAERPKGSFSTLEIQRTEQGDSAMYLCASSFAFPGTTEAFFGQGTRLTVV.

This chain joins TRBV9 and TRBJ2-2; 7 bases are shared with TRBD2. Germline CDR1 is SGDLS and CDR2 is YYNGEE. The CDR3 runs 14 residues. V was pared by 3 bases and J by 5 bases, with 4 bases of the junction left unmatched. CDR3 nucleotide sequence: TGTGCCAGCAGCGGAGGACTAGGGACCGGGGAGCTGTTTTTT. As protein: CASSGGLGTGELFF.

In nucleotides, the CDR3 is TGCGCCAGCAGTCAACCCAGCTGCCAAGAGACCCAGTACTTC. Translation: CASSQPSCQETQYF. The chain recombines TRBV23-1 with TRBJ2-5; D gene ambiguous. TRBV23-1 is an open reading frame, and its role is uncertain. Trimming took off 2 bases at V and 1 base at J, with 8 bases between the two ends. This CDR3 is 14 amino acids long.

This clone was counted between two and nine times. J is TRBJ2-3 and V is TRBV9, with 9 bases aligning to TRBD1. J lost 1 base, V lost 4 bases, and 16 bases had no gene match. CDR1 and CDR2 (germline): SGDLS, YYNGEE. The length of the CDR3 is 19 residues. CDR3: CASSTRRGQGIRGTDTQYF. The CDR3 coding sequence is TGTGCCAGCAGCACCCGGAGGGGACAGGGAATTCGAGGCACAGATACGCAGTATTTT.

The rearrangement uses TRBV28 and TRBJ2-3; 7 positions match TRBD2. V lost 3 bases to trimming and J lost 5 bases; unmatched junction nucleotides: 8. The CDR3 length is 15 residues. Germline V lookup: CDR1 MDHEN, CDR2 SYDVKM. The CDR3, as DNA: TGTGCCAGCAGTTTTGGGGGGAGGGCCGAAGATACGCAGTATTTT. Translating gives CASSFGGRAEDTQYF.